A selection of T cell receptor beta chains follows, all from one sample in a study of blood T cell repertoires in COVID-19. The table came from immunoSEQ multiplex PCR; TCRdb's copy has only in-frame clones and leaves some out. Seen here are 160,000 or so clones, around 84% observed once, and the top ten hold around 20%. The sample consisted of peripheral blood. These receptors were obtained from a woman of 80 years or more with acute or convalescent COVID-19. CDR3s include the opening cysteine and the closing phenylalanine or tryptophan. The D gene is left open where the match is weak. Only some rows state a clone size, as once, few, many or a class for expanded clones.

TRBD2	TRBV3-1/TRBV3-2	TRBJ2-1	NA	TGTGCCAGCAGCCAGACTAGCGGGGGGCGGAGGTCCTACAATGAGCAGTTCTTC	CASSQTSGGRRSYNEQFF
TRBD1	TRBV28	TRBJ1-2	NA	TGTGCCAGCAGCCCCTCAGACAGGGTAGGTGGCTACACCTTC	CASSPSDRVGGYTF
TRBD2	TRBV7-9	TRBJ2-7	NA	TGTGCCAGCAGCCCCCCGGCTAGCGGCTCCTACGAGCAGTACTTC	CASSPPASGSYEQYF
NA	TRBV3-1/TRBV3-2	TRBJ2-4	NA	TGTGCCAGCAGCCAAGATTTAGTGAGCTCCGCATTCTTGTACTTC	CASSQDLVSSAFLYF
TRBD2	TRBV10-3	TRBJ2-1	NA	TGTGCCATCAGTGAGTCGGAACTAGCGGGTTCGTACAATGAGCAGTTCTTC	CAISESELAGSYNEQFF
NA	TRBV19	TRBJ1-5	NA	TGTGCCAGTAGTATAACTGGTAGCAATCAGCCCCAGCATTTT	CASSITGSNQPQHF
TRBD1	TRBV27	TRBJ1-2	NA	TGTGCCAGCAGCTCTCTTATCCGGACAGGGGCCCGTAACTATGGCTACACCTTC	CASSSLIRTGARNYGYTF
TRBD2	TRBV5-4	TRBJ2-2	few	TGTGCCAGCAGCTTGCTCCGGACTAGCGGTAACACCGGGGAGCTGTTTTTT	CASSLLRTSGNTGELFF
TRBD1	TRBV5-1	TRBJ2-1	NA	TGCGCCAGCAGCTTTGGGACAGGGGGCGATGAGCAGTTCTTC	CASSFGTGGDEQFF
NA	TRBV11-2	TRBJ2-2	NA	TGTGCCAGCAGCTTCAATCACGGGGGCACCGGGGAGCTGTTTTTT	CASSFNHGGTGELFF
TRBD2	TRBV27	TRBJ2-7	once	TGTGCCAGCAGTTTAGAGCGGGGACCTCGCGAGCAGTACTTC	CASSLERGPREQYF
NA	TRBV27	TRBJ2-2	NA	TGTGCCAGCAGTTTAGCCGACGGGGGCGGGGAGCTGTTTTTT	CASSLADGGGELFF
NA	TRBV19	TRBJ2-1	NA	TGTGCCAGTACCTCTGGGGGCTTTCACAATGAGCAGTTCTTC	CASTSGGFHNEQFF
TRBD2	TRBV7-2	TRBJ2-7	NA	TGTGCCAGCACCCCGGTACTAGCGTACGAGCAGTACTTC	CASTPVLAYEQYF
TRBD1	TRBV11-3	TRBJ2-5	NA	TGTGCCAGCAGCCCACAGGGGGCACGGGAGACCCAGTACTTC	CASSPQGARETQYF
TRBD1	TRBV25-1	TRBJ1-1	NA	TGTGCCAGCAGACCGGGACAGGGGCGTACTTTCTTT	CASRPGQGRTFF
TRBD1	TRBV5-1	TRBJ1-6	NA	TGCGCCAGCAGCTTGAGGGGGCTTCGTTCACCCCTCCACTTT	CASSLRGLRSPLHF
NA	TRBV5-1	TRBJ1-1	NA	TGCGCCAGCAGCCAGGGCATGAACACTGAAGCTTTCTTT	CASSQGMNTEAFF
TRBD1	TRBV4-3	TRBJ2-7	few	TGCGCCAGCAGCCAGGACAGGGGACTCCCCTACGAGCAGTACTTC	CASSQDRGLPYEQYF
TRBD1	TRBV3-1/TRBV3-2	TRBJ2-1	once	TGTGCCAGCAGCCAAGACAGGGGGCGTCGCAATGAGCAGTTCTTC	CASSQDRGRRNEQFF
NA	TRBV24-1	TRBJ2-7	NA	TGTGCCTCAATTGGGGGGACTTGCCCCACTTCCTACGAGCAGTACTTC	CASIGGTCPTSYEQYF
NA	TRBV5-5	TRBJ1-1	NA	TGTGCCAGCAGCTTAACCAGGGTCACTGAAGCTTTCTTT	CASSLTRVTEAFF
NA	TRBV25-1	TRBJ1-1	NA	TGTGCCAGCAGTGGGAAACGAGGGTGGGCTTTCTTT	CASSGKRGWAFF
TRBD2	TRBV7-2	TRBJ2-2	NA	TGTGCCACCGGGGGGTCGAACACCGGGGAGCTGTTTTTT	CATGGSNTGELFF
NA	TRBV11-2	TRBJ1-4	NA	TGTGCCAGCAGCTCGATTGCAGGGGCAGGAAAACTGTTTTTT	CASSSIAGAGKLFF
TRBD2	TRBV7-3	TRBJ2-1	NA	TGTGCCAGCAGCTTAGTGGGGGGGACCTACAATGAGCAGTTCTTC	CASSLVGGTYNEQFF
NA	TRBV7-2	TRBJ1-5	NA	TGTGCCAGCAGCGCAGGCAGGAAGGAGCCCCAGCATTTT	CASSAGRKEPQHF
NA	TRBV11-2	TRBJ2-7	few	TGTGCCAGCAGCTTTGGGGGGACGAACTACGAGCAGTACTTC	CASSFGGTNYEQYF
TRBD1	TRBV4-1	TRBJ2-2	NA	TGCGCCAGCAGCCAATCAGGCAGGGGGAACATCGGGGAGCTGTTTTTT	CASSQSGRGNIGELFF
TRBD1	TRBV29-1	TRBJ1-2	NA	TGCAGCGTTGCAGGGGGCATTGAACACTATGGCTACACCTTC	CSVAGGIEHYGYTF
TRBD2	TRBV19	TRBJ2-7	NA	TGTGCCAGTAGTATTTCTAGCGGCTCCTACGAGCAGTACTTC	CASSISSGSYEQYF
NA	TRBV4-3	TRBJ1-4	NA	TGCGCCAGCAGCCAATCAGGGGCAACTAATGAAAAACTGTTTTTT	CASSQSGATNEKLFF
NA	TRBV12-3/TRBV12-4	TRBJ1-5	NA	TGTGCCAGCAGTTCCCAGGGCAACGGGCCCCAGCATTTT	CASSSQGNGPQHF
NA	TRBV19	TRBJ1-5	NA	TGTGCCAGTAGTATCTCGGGTCCATATAGCAATCAGCCCCAGCATTTT	CASSISGPYSNQPQHF
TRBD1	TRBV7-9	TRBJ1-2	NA	TGTGCCAGCAGCTTATCTCTAAACAGGGGGCAGGATGGCTACACCTTC	CASSLSLNRGQDGYTF
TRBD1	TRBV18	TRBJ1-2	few	TGTGCCAGCTCACCATGGGCAGGGGGGACTAACTATGGCTACACCTTC	CASSPWAGGTNYGYTF
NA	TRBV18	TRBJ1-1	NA	TGTGCCAGCTCACCAGCGACAGTGAACACTGAAGCTTTCTTT	CASSPATVNTEAFF
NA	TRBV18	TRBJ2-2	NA	TGTGCCAGCTCACCACTGACCCTAGGGGAAACCGGGGAGCTGTTTTTT	CASSPLTLGETGELFF
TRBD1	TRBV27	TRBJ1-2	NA	TGTGCCAGCAGTTTATCCGGGACAGGGACCTATGGCTACACCTTC	CASSLSGTGTYGYTF
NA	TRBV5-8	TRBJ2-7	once	TGTGCCAGCAGCAGTCTGGAGTTCTACGAGCAGTACTTC	CASSSLEFYEQYF
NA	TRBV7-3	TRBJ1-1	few	TGTGCCAGCAGCTTAAAGAGGATGAACACTGAAGCTTTCTTT	CASSLKRMNTEAFF
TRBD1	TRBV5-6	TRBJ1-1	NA	TGTGCCAGCAGCTCACAGGGGGCTTTGGTCACTGAAGCTTTCTTT	CASSSQGALVTEAFF
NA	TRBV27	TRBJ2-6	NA	TGTGCCAGCAGTTTAAAGGCGGGACTGCGATCTGGGGCCAACGTCCTGACTTTC	CASSLKAGLRSGANVLTF
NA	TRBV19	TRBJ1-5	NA	TGTGCCAGTAGTATGGGACTGGGCAATCAGCCCCAGCATTTT	CASSMGLGNQPQHF
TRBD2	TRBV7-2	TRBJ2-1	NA	TGTGCCAGCAGCTTAGCTAGCGGGGGGGCCTACAATGAGCAGTTCTTC	CASSLASGGAYNEQFF
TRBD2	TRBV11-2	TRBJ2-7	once	TGTGCCAGCAGCTTAGACTTAGCGGGCTACGAGCAGTACTTC	CASSLDLAGYEQYF
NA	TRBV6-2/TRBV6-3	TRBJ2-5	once	TGTGCCAGCAGTTACTACCCAGGGATCGTCCAGGAGACCCAGTACTTC	CASSYYPGIVQETQYF
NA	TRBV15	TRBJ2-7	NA	TGTGCCACCAGCAGAGATTCAGGGGTTCAGAACTACGAGCAGTACTTC	CATSRDSGVQNYEQYF
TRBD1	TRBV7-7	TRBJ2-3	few	TGTGCTAGCAGCTTAGGACAGGGGGTTGCAGATACGCAGTATTTT	CASSLGQGVADTQYF
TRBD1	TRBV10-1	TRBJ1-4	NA	TGCGCCAGCAGTGAGTACGGACAGGGCGAAAAACTGTTTTTT	CASSEYGQGEKLFF
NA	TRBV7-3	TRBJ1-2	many	TGTGCCAGCAGCCAATATCCCGGTGGGGCCGAAGGCTACACCTTC	CASSQYPGGAEGYTF
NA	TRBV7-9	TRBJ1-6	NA	TGTGCCAGCAGCTTAACAGCGGGGAAGGGGTCACCCCTCCACTTT	CASSLTAGKGSPLHF
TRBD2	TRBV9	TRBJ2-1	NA	TGTGCCAGCAGCGTAGGGGCGGGAGGGTACAATGAGCAGTTCTTC	CASSVGAGGYNEQFF
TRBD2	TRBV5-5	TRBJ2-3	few	TGTGCCAGCCACCCGGGCGGGGGACTCACAGATACGCAGTATTTT	CASHPGGGLTDTQYF
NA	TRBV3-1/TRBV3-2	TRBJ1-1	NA	TGTGCCAGCAGCCATCCCGGGGGGGAGGGCGAGAAGGTGAACACTGAAGCTTTCTTT	CASSHPGGEGEKVNTEAFF